This T cell receptor beta chain was identified in a study of persistence of HIV-infected CD4 T cells. The wider study: Donors were ART-treated; their CMV- and Gag-responding CD4+ T cells were isolated. Donors had been on suppressive ART for a median of roughly 8 years. Study-wide findings and caveats: Degenerate expanded CDR3beta sequences were enriched among CMV- and Gag-responding cells.

The germline V gene has CDR1 MNHEY and CDR2 SMNVEV (reference sequence). The CDR3 has 14 residues. With V trimmed by 4 bases and J by 1 base, 3 bases remained unmatched. This was the immunoSEQ version 4 assay in survey mode. Method: immunoSEQ multiplex PCR; TCRdb's copy keeps in-frame clones and lacks some. The sample has around 48,000 clones, approximately 72% seen once. Notes on this clone: Its antigen is as yet unknown.

The stimulus was lysate of CMV-infected fibroblasts, around 9.3 ug/mL. Sorted nonresponding memory CD4+ T cells were CD40L-negative, CD69-negative, CD45RO-high. The receptor's source is an adult man with HIV who was CMV-seropositive. The sequences come from CD4+ T cells sorted from PBMCs after approximately 20-hour stimulation, collected from a patient who received antiretroviral therapy. The chain employs TRBV27 and TRBJ1-1, with 7 bases identical to TRBD1. CDR3 coding DNA: TGTGCCAGCAGTTCCTACAGGGGGAACACTGAAGCTTTCTTT. Its translation: CASSSYRGNTEAFF.